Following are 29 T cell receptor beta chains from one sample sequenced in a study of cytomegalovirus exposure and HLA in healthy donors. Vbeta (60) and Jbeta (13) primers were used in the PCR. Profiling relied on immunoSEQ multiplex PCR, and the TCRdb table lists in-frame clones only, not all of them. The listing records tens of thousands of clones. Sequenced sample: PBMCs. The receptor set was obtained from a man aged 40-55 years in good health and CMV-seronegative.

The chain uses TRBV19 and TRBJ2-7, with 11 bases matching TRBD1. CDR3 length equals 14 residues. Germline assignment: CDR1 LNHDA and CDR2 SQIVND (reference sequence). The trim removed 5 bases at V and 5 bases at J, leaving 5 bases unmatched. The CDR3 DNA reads TGTGCCAGTAGTTTGGGACAGGGGGACGACGAGCAGTACTTC. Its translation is CASSLGQGDDEQYF.

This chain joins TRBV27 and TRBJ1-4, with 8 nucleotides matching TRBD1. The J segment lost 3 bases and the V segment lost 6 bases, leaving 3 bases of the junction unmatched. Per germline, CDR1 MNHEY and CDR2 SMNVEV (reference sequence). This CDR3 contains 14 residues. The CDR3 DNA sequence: TGTGCCAGCAGCATACAGGGGGCTAATGAAAAACTGTTTTTT. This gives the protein CASSIQGANEKLFF.

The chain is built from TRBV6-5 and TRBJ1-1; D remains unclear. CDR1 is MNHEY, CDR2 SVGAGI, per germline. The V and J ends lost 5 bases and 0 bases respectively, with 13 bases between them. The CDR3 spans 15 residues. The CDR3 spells CASSLMAEMNTEAFF. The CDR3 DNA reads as TGTGCCAGCAGTCTCATGGCAGAAATGAACACTGAAGCTTTCTTT.

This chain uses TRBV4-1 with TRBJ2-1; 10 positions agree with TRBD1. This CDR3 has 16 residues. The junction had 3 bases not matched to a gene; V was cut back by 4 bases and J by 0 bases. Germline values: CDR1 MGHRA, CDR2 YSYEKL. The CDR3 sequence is CASSPGTGVSYNEQFF. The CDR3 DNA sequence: TGCGCCAGCAGCCCCGGGACAGGGGTCTCCTACAATGAGCAGTTCTTC.

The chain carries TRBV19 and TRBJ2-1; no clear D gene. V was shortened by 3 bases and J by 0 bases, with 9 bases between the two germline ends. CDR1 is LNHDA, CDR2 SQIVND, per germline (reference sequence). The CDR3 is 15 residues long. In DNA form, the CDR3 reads TGTGCCAGTAGTATTGCAGAAAGCTCCTACAATGAGCAGTTCTTC. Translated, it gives CASSIAESSYNEQFF.

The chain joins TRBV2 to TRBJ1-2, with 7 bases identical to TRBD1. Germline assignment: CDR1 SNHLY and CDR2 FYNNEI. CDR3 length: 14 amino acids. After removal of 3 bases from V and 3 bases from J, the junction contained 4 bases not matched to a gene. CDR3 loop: CASSDRGDYYGYTF. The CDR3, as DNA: TGTGCCAGCAGTGACAGGGGGGACTACTATGGCTACACCTTC.

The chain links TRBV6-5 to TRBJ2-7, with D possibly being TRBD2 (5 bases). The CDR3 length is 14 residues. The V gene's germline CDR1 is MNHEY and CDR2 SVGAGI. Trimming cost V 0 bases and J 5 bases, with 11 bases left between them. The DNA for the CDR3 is TGTGCCAGCAGTTACTCGATCGGGAAGAACGAGCAGTACTTC. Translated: CASSYSIGKNEQYF.

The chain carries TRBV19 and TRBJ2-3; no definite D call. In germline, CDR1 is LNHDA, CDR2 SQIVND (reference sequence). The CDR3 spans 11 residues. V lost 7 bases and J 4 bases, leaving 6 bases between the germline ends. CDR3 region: CASIGADTQYF. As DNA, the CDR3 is TGTGCCAGTATCGGTGCAGATACGCAGTATTTT. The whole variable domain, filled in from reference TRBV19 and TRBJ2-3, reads DGGITQSPKYLFRKEGQNVTLSCEQNLNHDAMYWYRQDPGQGLRLIYYSQIVNDFQKGDIAEGYSVSREKKESFPLTVTSAQKNPTAFYLCASIGADTQYFGPGTRLTVL.

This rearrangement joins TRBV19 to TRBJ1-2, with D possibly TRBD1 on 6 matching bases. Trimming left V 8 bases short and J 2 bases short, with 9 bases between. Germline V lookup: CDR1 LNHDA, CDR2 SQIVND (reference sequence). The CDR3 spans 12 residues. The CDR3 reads CASGDRNYGYTF. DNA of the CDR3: TGTGCCAGTGGTGACAGGAACTATGGCTACACCTTC.

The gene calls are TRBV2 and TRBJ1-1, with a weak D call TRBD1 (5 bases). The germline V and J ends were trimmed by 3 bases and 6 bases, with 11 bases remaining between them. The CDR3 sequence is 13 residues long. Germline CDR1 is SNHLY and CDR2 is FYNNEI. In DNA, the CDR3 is TGTGCCAGCAGTGAGAGCGGGGCCGCTGAAGCTTTCTTT. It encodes CASSESGAAEAFF.

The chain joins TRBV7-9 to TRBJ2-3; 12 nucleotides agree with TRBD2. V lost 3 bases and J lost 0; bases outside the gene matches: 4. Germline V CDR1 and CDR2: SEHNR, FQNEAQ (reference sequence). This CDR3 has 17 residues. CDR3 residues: CASSFPSGGASTDTQYF. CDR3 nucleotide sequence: TGTGCCAGCAGCTTTCCTAGCGGGGGGGCCAGCACAGATACGCAGTATTTT.

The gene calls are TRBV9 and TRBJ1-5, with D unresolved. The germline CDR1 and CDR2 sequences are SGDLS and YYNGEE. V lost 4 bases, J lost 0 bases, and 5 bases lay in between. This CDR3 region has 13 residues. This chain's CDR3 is CASSTSSNQPQHF. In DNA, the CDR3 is TGTGCCAGCAGCACCAGTAGCAATCAGCCCCAGCATTTT. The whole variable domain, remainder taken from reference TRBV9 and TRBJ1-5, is DSGVTQTPKHLITATGQRVTLRCSPRSGDLSVYWYQQSLDQGLQFLIQYYNGEERAKGNILERFSAQQFPDLHSELNLSSLELGDSALYFCASSTSSNQPQHFGDGTRLSIL.

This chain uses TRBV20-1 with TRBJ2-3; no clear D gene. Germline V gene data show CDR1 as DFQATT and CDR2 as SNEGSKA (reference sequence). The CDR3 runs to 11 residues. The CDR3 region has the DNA TGCACCGCGCGGTACACAGATACGCAGTATTTT. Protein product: CTARYTDTQYF.

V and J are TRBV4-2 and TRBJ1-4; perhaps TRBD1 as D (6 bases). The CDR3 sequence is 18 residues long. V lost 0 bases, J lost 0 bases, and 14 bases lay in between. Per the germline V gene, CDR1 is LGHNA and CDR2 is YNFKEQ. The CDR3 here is CASSQERGLVATNEKLFF. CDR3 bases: TGTGCCAGCAGCCAAGAAAGGGGGTTAGTTGCAACTAATGAAAAACTGTTTTTT.

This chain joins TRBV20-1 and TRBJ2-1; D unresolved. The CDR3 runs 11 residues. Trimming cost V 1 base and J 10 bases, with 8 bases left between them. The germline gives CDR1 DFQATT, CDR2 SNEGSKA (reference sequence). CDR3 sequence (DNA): TGCAGTGCTAGAGTCCGGTTCGAGCAGTTCTTC. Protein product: CSARVRFEQFF.

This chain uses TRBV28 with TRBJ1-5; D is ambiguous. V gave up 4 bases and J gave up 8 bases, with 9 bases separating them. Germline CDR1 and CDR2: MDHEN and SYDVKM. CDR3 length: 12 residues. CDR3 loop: CASSSGVKPQHF. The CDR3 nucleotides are TGTGCCAGCAGTTCCGGGGTAAAGCCCCAGCATTTT.

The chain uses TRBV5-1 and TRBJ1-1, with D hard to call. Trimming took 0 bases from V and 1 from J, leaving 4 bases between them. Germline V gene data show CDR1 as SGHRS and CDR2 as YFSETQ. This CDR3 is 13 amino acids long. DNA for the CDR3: TGCGCCAGCAGCTTGGGGCCGAACACTGAAGCTTTCTTT. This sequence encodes CASSLGPNTEAFF.

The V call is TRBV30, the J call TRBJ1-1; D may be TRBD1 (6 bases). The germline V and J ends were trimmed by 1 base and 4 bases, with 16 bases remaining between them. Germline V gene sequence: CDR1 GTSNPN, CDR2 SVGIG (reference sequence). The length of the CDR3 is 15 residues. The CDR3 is CAWSAGQFSGTEAFF. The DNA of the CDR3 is TGTGCCTGGAGTGCCGGACAGTTTTCGGGCACTGAAGCTTTCTTT.

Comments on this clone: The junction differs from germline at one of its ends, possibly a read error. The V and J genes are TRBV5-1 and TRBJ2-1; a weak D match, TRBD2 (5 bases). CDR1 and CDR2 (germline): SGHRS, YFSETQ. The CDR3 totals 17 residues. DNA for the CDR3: TGCGCCAGCAGCCGCGAGGGAACCGACGCGTCCTACGATGAGCAGTTCTTC. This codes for CASSREGTDASYDEQFF.

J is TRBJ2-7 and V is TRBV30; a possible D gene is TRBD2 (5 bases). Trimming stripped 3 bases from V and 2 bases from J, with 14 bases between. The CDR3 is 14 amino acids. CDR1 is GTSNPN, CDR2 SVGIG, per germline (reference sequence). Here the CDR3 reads CAWRPGVSAYEQYF. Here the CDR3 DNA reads TGTGCCTGGAGGCCCGGGGTTAGCGCCTACGAGCAGTACTTC.

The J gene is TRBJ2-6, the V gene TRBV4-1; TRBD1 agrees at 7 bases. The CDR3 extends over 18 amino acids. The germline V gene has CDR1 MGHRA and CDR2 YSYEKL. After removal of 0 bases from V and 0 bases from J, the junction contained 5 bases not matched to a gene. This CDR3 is CASSQETGTDSGANVLTF. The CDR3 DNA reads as TGCGCCAGCAGCCAAGAAACCGGGACAGACTCTGGGGCCAACGTCCTGACTTTC.

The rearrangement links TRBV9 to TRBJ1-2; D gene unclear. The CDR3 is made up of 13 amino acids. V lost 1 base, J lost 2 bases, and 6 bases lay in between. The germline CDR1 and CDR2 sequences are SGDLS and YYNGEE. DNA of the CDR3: TGTGCCAGCAGCGTAACGGGGAACTATGGCTACACCTTC. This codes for CASSVTGNYGYTF.

DNA for the CDR3: TGTGCCAGCAGCCAAGTAGACAGGGGGTATGAGACCCAGTACTTC. This sequence encodes CASSQVDRGYETQYF. J is TRBJ2-5 and V is TRBV4-2; 9 positions agree with TRBD1. Germline CDR1 is LGHNA and CDR2 is YNFKEQ. This CDR3 comprises 15 residues. Germline trimming cut 1 base from V and 5 bases from J; bases unmatched to any gene: 5.

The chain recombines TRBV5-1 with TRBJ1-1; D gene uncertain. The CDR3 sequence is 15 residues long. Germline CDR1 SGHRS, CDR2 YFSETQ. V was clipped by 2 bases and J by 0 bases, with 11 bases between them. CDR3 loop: CASSFSQNMNTEAFF. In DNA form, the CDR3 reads TGCGCCAGCAGCTTCTCCCAGAACATGAACACTGAAGCTTTCTTT.

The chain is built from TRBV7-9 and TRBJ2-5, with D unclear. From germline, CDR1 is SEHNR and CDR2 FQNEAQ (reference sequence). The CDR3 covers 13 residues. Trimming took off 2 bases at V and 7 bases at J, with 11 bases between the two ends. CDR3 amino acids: CASSLSHLMTQYF. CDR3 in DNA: TGTGCCAGCAGCTTATCCCACCTAATGACCCAGTACTTC.

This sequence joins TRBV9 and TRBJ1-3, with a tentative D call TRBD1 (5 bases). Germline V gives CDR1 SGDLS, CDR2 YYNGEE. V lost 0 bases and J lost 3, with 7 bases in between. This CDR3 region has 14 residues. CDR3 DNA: TGTGCCAGCAGCGTAGGCCAGGGTGGAAACACCATATATTTT. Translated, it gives CASSVGQGGNTIYF. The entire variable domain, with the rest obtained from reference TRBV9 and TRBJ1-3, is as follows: DSGVTQTPKHLITATGQRVTLRCSPRSGDLSVYWYQQSLDQGLQFLIQYYNGEERAKGNILERFSAQQFPDLHSELNLSSLELGDSALYFCASSVGQGGNTIYFGEGSWLTVV.

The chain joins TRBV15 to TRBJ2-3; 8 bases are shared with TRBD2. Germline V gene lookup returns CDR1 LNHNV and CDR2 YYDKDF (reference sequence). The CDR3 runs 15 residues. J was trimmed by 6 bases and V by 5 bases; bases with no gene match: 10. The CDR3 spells CATSDGGAPVDTQYF. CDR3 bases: TGTGCCACCAGCGACGGGGGGGCTCCCGTTGATACGCAGTATTTT.

The DNA for the CDR3 is TGTGCCAGCAGCTTAGCGACTAGCACAGATACGCAGTATTTT. It encodes CASSLATSTDTQYF. J is TRBJ2-3 and V is TRBV7-6; no clear D. CDR1 and CDR2 (germline): SGHVS, FNYEAQ. Trimming removed 0 bases at V and 0 bases at J, with 4 bases between. This CDR3 has 14 residues.

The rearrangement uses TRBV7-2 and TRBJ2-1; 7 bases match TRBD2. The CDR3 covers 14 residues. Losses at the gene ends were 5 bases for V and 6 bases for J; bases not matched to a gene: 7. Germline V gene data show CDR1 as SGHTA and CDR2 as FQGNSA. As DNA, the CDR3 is TGTGCCAGCAGCCCCGGGACTAACTTCAATGAGCAGTTCTTC. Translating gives CASSPGTNFNEQFF.